This T cell receptor (beta chain) originates from a study of CD8+ T cells in alopecia areata. CD4+ cells obtained from about 5 patients were subjected to sorting into CD25+CD127- cells. The study team obtained lesional scalp punch biopsies and peripheral blood from alopecia areata patients. Regarding the study as a whole: Sequences from scalp samples also cover resident alphabeta T cells of normal skin.

For this clone: Its antigen is unidentified.

Per the germline V gene, CDR1 is MDHEN and CDR2 is SYDVKM. The CDR3 consists of 12 residues. The V and J ends lost 5 bases and 15 bases respectively, with 17 bases between them. Sequencing templates came from extracted RNA that was reverse transcribed into cDNA. Data came from immunoSEQ multiplex PCR; TCRdb stores just in-frame clones and leaves some out. The table has approximately 13,000 clones, about 57% seen once. V usage is TRBV28 and J usage is TRBJ2-1; D is perhaps TRBD2 (5 bases). This receptor was taken from a human donor with alopecia areata. The specimen sequenced was CD4+ Tregs sorted from blood. The CDR3 sequence: CASSPTGEFWFF. CDR3 nucleotide sequence: TGTGCCAGCAGTCCCACCGGGGAGTTCTGGTTCTTC.